These T cell receptor beta chains were read from a single sample in a study of T cells after posttransplantation cyclophosphamide. Measured with immunoSEQ multiplex PCR; TCRdb has only the in-frame clones, and not every one. The table lists under 75,000 clones, over 85% of them singletons. Sample: PBMCs. Source of these receptors: a woman younger than 45 in good health and a related stem cell transplant donor. CDR3s include the opening cysteine and the closing phenylalanine or tryptophan.

j_gene: TRBJ1-2
v_gene: TRBV6-5
CDR3aa: CASSYSRGSYGYTF

j_gene: TRBJ2-1
v_gene: TRBV4-1
CDR3aa: CASRSPGTGGYNEQFF

j_gene: TRBJ1-5
v_gene: TRBV2
CDR3aa: CASTPSGGKPQHF

j_gene: TRBJ2-2
v_gene: TRBV5-4
CDR3aa: CASSSGELQEGLFF

j_gene: TRBJ1-5
v_gene: TRBV28
CDR3aa: CASSLLQGSPQPQHF

j_gene: TRBJ2-1
v_gene: TRBV28
CDR3aa: CASSTVSSYNEQFF

j_gene: TRBJ2-2
v_gene: TRBV7-2
CDR3aa: CASRLQGPPNTGELFF

j_gene: TRBJ2-5
v_gene: TRBV9
CDR3aa: CASSGRVIQETQYF

j_gene: TRBJ2-7
v_gene: TRBV4-3
CDR3aa: CASSQVFFGLATYEQYF

j_gene: TRBJ2-2
v_gene: TRBV19
CDR3aa: CASSIRRLAGGGGELFF

j_gene: TRBJ1-4
v_gene: TRBV18
CDR3aa: CASSPPDEKLFF

j_gene: TRBJ2-3
v_gene: TRBV6-1
CDR3aa: CASSEGTSLINTQYF

j_gene: TRBJ1-6
v_gene: TRBV7-9
CDR3aa: CASSLAGGGINSPLHF

j_gene: TRBJ1-5
v_gene: TRBV19
CDR3aa: CASRPGIYSNQPQHF

j_gene: TRBJ1-2
v_gene: TRBV5-1
CDR3aa: CASSPDSDRGYGYTF

j_gene: TRBJ2-2
v_gene: TRBV5-5
CDR3aa: CASSSTSGGGTGELFF

j_gene: TRBJ2-7
v_gene: TRBV5-1
CDR3aa: CASSPGDSSYEQYF

j_gene: TRBJ2-2
v_gene: TRBV6-5
CDR3aa: CASRRTLTGELFF

j_gene: TRBJ1-1
v_gene: TRBV5-1
CDR3aa: CASSLMYRAGTEAFF